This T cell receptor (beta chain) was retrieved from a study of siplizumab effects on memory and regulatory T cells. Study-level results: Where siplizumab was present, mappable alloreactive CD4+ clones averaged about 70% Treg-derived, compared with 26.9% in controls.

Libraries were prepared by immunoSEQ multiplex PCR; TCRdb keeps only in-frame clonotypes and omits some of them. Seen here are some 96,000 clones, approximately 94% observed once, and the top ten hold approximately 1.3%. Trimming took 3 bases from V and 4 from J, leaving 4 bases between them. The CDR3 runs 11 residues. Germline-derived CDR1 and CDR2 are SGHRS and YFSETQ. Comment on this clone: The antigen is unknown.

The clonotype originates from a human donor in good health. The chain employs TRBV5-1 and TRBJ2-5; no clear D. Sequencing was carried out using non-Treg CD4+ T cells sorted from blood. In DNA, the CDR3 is TGCGCCAGCAGCTGGGGAGAGACCCAGTACTTC. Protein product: CASSWGETQYF.